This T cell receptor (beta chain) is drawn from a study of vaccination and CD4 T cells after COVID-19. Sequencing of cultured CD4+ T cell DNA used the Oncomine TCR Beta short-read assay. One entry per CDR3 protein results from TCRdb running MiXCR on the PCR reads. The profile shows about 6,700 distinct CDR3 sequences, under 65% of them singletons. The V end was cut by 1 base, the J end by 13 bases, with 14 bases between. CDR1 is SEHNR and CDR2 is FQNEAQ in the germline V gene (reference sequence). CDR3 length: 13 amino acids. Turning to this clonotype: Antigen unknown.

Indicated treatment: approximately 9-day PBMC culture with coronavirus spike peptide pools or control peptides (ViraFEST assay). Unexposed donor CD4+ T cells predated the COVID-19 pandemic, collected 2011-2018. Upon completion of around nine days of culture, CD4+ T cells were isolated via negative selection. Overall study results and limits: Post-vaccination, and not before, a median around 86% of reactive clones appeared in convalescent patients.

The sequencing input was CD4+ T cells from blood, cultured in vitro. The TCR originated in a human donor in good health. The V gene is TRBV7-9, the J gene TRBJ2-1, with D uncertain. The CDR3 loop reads CASSLVPGRDQFF. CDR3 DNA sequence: TGTGCCAGCAGCTTAGTTCCGGGCCGCGACCAGTTCTTC.